Presented here are 7 T cell receptor beta chains from one specimen sequenced in a study of T cells after yellow fever vaccination. TCRdb independently ran MiXCR on the 5' RACE reads; one entry per CDR3 protein. The sample records 150,000 to 200,000 distinct CDR3 sequences, 11% being singletons. The source material was CD8+ T cells sorted from PBMCs, sampled 15 days after the yellow fever booster vaccination. Receptors were obtained from a man younger than 35 who received the YFV17D yellow fever vaccine.

This clonotype came up a few times. The J gene is TRBJ1-3, the V gene TRBV12-3 or TRBV12-4; D gene unclear. V was trimmed by 6 bases and J by 0 bases, leaving 6 bases between them. This CDR3 region has 13 residues. The CDR3 reads CASRGSSGNTIYF. CDR3 sequence (DNA): TGTGCCAGCAGGGGATCCTCTGGAAACACCATATATTTT.

This clonotype showed up just a few times. The chain uses TRBV29-1 and TRBJ1-1, with no clear D. The CDR3 is made up of 12 amino acids. Germline V gives CDR1 SQVTM, CDR2 ANQGSEA. The ends were cut back, 5 bases at V and 1 base at J, with 8 bases in the middle. The CDR3 bases are TGCAGCGTTTCAACGGAGAACACTGAAGCTTTCTTT. Amino acids: CSVSTENTEAFF.

The chain joins TRBV7-9 to TRBJ1-5, with TRBD1 matching over 8 bases. The CDR3 has 18 amino acids. Losses at the gene ends were 1 base for V and 1 base for J; bases not matched to a gene: 9. CDR1 and CDR2 (germline): SEHNR, FQNEAQ (reference sequence). Here the CDR3 DNA reads TGTGCCAGCAGCTTAGTCTTTGGGCAGGGGGCAAGCAATCAGCCCCAGCATTTT. This codes for CASSLVFGQGASNQPQHF.

The rearrangement joins TRBV20-1 to TRBJ2-7, with a tentative D call TRBD1 (6 bases). V was cut by 0 bases and J by 1 base, with 19 bases left in between. This CDR3 contains 17 residues. Germline CDR1 is DFQATT and CDR2 is SNEGSKA (reference sequence). The CDR3 is CSARDRRTAVSSYEQYF. For the CDR3, the DNA is TGCAGTGCTAGAGATCGGCGGACAGCAGTTTCATCCTACGAGCAGTACTTC.

The table lists this clonotype with a few counts. This chain uses TRBV4-1 with TRBJ1-2; 7 bases align to TRBD1. The CDR3 contains 14 residues. Germline-derived CDR1 and CDR2 are MGHRA and YSYEKL. Losses at the gene ends were 5 bases for V and 2 bases for J; bases not matched to a gene: 5. The chain's CDR3 is CASSEPGQNYGYTF. In nucleotides, the CDR3 is TGCGCCAGCAGCGAACCGGGACAGAACTATGGCTACACCTTC.

This clonotype was seen a few times. Here the CDR3 reads CASSHGHVNTEAFF. CDR3 DNA sequence: TGTGCCAGCAGCCACGGACACGTGAACACTGAAGCTTTCTTT. The genes are TRBV7-6 and TRBJ1-1, with D possibly TRBD1 on 5 matching bases. With 5 bases removed from V and 0 bases from J, the gap between germline ends came to 10 bases. The CDR3 has 14 residues. Germline V gives CDR1 SGHVS, CDR2 FNYEAQ.

The table lists this clonotype with a few counts. The chain is built from TRBV5-1 and TRBJ2-2; TRBD2 is a possible D gene (6 bases). The V gene lost 0 bases and the J gene lost 5 bases, with 11 bases spanning the gap. CDR1 SGHRS and CDR2 YFSETQ come from the germline V gene. There are 15 residues in the CDR3. Written as DNA, the CDR3 is TGCGCCAGCAGCTTGGCACTCGGGGGTACCGGGGAGCTGTTTTTT. Encoded protein: CASSLALGGTGELFF.